These 9 T cell receptor beta chains came from one sample sequenced in a study of T cells in tuberculosis. The time point is: new active TB diagnosis, blood taken before or within 7 days of starting treatment. Sequenced by immunoSEQ multiplex PCR; TCRdb stores in-frame clones only, minus some. The table lists about 53,000 clones, over 90% of them singletons, with 1.4% in the top ten. Specimen: PBMCs, collected at tuberculosis diagnosis. Source of these receptors: an adult with tuberculosis.

The chain couples TRBV13 to TRBJ1-3; 9 nucleotides match TRBD1. Trimming at V came to 5 bases and at J to 2 bases, leaving 1 base not matched to a gene. The CDR3 has 14 residues. Germline CDR1 and CDR2: PRHDT and FYEKMQ (reference sequence). The CDR3, as DNA: TGTGCCAGCAGCCGGACAGGGGCTGGAAACACCATATATTTT. It encodes CASSRTGAGNTIYF.

The genes are TRBV9 and TRBJ1-4; the D gene is possibly TRBD1 (6 bases). The V and J ends lost 2 bases and 5 bases respectively, with 16 bases between them. CDR1 and CDR2 (germline): SGDLS, YYNGEE. The CDR3 contains 16 residues. This CDR3 is CASSVTDGRGNEKLFF. CDR3 sequence (DNA): TGTGCCAGCAGCGTCACGGACGGTAGGGGGAATGAAAAACTGTTTTTT.

V usage is TRBV19 and J usage is TRBJ2-1; 8 bases line up with TRBD1. CDR1 is LNHDA, CDR2 SQIVND, per germline (reference sequence). The CDR3 sequence is 16 residues long. The ends lost 3 bases at V and 4 bases at J; junction bases unmatched: 8. This CDR3 is CASSIQGTGLYNEQFF. CDR3 nucleotides: TGTGCCAGTAGTATCCAAGGGACAGGCTTATACAATGAGCAGTTCTTC.

This chain joins TRBV13 and TRBJ1-1, with unresolved D. Germline V gene sequence: CDR1 PRHDT, CDR2 FYEKMQ (reference sequence). V lost 2 bases and J lost 1, with 17 bases in between. This CDR3 spans 17 amino acids. DNA for the CDR3: TGTGCCAGCAGCTTAATCGGACTGGAGGGAACGAACACTGAAGCTTTCTTT. This translates into CASSLIGLEGTNTEAFF.

The chain recombines TRBV19 with TRBJ1-5, with 7 bases lining up with TRBD1. The CDR3 consists of 16 residues. CDR1 and CDR2 from the germline V gene are LNHDA and SQIVND (reference sequence). J was trimmed by 1 base and V by 1 base; bases with no gene match: 4. In nucleotides, the CDR3 is TGTGCCAGTAGTATAGGAGGGGGCCGGAGCAATCAGCCCCAGCATTTT. It specifies CASSIGGGRSNQPQHF.

The chain is built from TRBV13 and TRBJ2-1; a possible D gene is TRBD2 (6 bases). V was shortened by 3 bases and J by 12 bases, with 12 bases between the two germline ends. Germline V gene data show CDR1 as PRHDT and CDR2 as FYEKMQ (reference sequence). The CDR3 sequence is 12 residues long. The CDR3 spells CASSLRRDVQFF. The CDR3 nucleotides are TGTGCCAGCAGCTTGAGGCGGGACGTGCAGTTCTTC. Using reference TRBV13 and TRBJ2-1 for the parts outside the CDR3, the full variable domain is AAGVIQSPRHLIKEKRETATLKCYPIPRHDTVYWYQQGPGQDPQFLISFYEKMQSDKGSIPDRFSAQQFSDYHSELNMSSLELGDSALYFCASSLRRDVQFFGPGTRLTVL.

Only one count was recorded for this clone. The chain carries TRBV5-1 and TRBJ1-2; TRBD1 matches at 9 bases. J was trimmed by 2 bases and V by 2 bases; bases with no gene match: 7. The CDR3 totals 16 residues. The germline V gene has CDR1 SGHRS and CDR2 YFSETQ. CDR3 in amino acids: CASSFGTGTGNYGYTF. The CDR3 nucleotides are TGCGCCAGCAGCTTTGGGACCGGGACAGGGAACTATGGCTACACCTTC.

V usage is TRBV7-2 and J usage is TRBJ2-7; 7 positions agree with TRBD2. Looked up from germline, CDR1 is SGHTA and CDR2 is FQGNSA. V dropped 3 bases and J dropped 0; count of bases not matched to a gene: 5. The CDR3 is made up of 15 amino acids. CDR3 nucleotides: TGTGCCAGCAGCTTTAGCGGGTGGAACTCCTACGAGCAGTACTTC. Protein product: CASSFSGWNSYEQYF.

V and J are TRBV10-2 and TRBJ1-2; D not certain. Germline lookup yields CDR1 WSHSY and CDR2 SAAADI. V was pared by 7 bases and J by 0 bases, with 6 bases between. The CDR3 covers 12 residues. CDR3 bases: TGCGCCAGCACACAGTCTAACTATGGCTACACCTTC. Amino acids: CASTQSNYGYTF.